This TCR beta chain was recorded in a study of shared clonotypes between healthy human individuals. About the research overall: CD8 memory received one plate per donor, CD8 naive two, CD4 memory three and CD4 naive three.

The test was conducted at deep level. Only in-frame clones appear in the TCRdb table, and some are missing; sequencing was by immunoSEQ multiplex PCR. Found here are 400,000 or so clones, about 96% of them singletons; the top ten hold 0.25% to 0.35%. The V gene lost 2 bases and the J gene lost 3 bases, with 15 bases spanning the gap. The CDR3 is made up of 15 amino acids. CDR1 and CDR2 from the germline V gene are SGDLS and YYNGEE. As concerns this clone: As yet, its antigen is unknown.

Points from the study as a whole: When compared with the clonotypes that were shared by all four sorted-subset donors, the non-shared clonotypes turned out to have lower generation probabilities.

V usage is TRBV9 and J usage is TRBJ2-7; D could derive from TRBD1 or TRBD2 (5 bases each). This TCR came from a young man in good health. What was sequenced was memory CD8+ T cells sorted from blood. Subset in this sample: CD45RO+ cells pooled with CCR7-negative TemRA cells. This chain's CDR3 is CASSVSPGRNYEQYF. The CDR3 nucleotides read TGTGCCAGCAGCGTTAGTCCGGGACGTAACTACGAGCAGTACTTC. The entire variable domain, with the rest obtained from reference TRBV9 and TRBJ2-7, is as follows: DSGVTQTPKHLITATGQRVTLRCSPRSGDLSVYWYQQSLDQGLQFLIQYYNGEERAKGNILERFSAQQFPDLHSELNLSSLELGDSALYFCASSVSPGRNYEQYFGPGTRLTVT.